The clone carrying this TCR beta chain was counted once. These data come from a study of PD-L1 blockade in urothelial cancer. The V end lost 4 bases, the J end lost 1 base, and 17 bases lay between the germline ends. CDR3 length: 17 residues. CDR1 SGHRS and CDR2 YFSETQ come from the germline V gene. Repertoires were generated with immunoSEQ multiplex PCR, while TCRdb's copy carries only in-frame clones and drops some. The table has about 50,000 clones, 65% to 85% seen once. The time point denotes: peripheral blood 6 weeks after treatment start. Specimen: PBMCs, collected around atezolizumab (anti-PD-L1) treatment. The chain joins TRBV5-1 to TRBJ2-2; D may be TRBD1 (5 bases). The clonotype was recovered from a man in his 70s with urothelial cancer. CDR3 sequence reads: CASSPQAAGLNTGELFF. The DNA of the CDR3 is TGCGCCAGCAGCCCCCAGGCGGCAGGGTTGAACACCGGGGAGCTGTTTTTT.